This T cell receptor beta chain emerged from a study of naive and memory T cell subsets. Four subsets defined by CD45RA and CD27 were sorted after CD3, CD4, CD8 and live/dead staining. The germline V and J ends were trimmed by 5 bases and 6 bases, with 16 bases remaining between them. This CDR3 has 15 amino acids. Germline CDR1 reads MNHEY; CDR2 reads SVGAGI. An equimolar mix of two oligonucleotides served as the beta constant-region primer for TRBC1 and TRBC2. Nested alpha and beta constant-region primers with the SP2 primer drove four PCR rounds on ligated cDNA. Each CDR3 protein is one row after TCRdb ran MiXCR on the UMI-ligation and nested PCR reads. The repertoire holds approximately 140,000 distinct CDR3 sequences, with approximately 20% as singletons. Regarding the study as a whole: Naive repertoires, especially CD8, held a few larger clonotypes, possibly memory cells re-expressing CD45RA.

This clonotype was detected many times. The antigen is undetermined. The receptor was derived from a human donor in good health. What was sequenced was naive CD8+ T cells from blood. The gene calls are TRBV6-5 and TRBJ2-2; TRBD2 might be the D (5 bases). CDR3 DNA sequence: TGTGCCAGCAGTAATGATCCCTCAGCGGCCGGGGAGCTGTTTTTT. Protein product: CASSNDPSAAGELFF.